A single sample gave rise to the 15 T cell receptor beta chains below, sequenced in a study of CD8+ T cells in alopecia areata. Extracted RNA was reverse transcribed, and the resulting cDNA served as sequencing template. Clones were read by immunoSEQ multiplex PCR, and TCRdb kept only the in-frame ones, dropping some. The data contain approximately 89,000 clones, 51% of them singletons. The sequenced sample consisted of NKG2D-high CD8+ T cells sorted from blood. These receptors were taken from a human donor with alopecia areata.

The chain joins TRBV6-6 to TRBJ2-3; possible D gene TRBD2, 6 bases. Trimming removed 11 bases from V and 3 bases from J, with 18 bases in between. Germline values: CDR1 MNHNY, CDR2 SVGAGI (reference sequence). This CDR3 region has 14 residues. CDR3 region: CAAGTGSRTDTQYF. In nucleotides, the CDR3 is TGTGCCGCCGGCACCGGGAGTCGGACAGATACGCAGTATTTT.

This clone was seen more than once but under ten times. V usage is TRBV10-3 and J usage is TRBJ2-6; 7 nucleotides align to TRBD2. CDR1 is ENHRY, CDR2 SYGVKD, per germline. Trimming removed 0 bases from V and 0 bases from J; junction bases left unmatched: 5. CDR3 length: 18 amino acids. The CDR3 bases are TGTGCCATCAGTGAGTCCAGCGGGAACCCCTCTGGGGCCAACGTCCTGACTTTC. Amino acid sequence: CAISESSGNPSGANVLTF.

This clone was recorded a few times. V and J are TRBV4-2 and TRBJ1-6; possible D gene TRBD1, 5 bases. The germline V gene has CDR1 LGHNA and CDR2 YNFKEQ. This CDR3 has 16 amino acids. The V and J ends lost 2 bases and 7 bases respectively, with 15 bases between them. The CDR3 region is CASSQSKVGQNSPLHF. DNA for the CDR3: TGTGCCAGCAGCCAAAGCAAAGTCGGACAAAATTCACCCCTCCACTTT.

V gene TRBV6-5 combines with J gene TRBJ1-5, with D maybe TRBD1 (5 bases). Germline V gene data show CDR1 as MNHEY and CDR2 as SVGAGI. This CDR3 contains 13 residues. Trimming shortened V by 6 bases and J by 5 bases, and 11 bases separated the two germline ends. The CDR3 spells CASRGIGDQPQHF. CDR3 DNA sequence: TGTGCCAGCAGAGGGATAGGGGATCAGCCCCAGCATTTT.

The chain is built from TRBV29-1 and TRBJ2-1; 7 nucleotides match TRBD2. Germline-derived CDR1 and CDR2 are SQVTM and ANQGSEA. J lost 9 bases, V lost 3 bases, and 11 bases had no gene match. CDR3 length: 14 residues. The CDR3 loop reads CSVEGGSMEAEQFF. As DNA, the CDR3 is TGCAGCGTTGAGGGCGGGAGTATGGAGGCTGAGCAGTTCTTC.

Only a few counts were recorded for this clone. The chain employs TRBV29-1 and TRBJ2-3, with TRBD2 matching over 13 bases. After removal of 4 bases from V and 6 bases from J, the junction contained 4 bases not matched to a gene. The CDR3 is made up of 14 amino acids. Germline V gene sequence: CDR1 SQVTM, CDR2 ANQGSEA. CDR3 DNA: TGCAGCGTTGTAGGACTAGCGGGAGAGGATACGCAGTATTTT. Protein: CSVVGLAGEDTQYF.

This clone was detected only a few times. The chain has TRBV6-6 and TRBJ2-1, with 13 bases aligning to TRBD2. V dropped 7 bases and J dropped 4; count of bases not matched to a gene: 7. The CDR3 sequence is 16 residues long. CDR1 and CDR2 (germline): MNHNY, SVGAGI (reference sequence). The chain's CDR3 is CASTLSGLAGYNEQFF. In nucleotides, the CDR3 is TGTGCCAGCACCCTTTCGGGACTAGCGGGGTACAATGAGCAGTTCTTC.

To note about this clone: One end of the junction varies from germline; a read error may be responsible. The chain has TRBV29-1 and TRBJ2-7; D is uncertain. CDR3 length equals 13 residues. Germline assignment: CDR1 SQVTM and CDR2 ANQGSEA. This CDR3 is CSAEGGSSYEQYF. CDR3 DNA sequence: TGCAGCGCTGAAGGTGGTAGCTCCTACGAGCAGTACTTC.

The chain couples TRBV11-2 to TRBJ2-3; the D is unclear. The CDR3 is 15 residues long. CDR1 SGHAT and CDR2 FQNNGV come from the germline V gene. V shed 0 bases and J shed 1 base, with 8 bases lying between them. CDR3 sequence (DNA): TGTGCCAGCAGCTTAGAACCGGATGGCACAGATACGCAGTATTTT. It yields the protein CASSLEPDGTDTQYF.

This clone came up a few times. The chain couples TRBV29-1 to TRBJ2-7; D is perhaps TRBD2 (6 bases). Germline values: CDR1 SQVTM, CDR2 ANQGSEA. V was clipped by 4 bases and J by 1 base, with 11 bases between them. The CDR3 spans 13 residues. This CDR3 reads CSVGGDRSYEQYF. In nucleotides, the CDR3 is TGCAGCGTTGGCGGGGACCGATCCTACGAGCAGTACTTC.

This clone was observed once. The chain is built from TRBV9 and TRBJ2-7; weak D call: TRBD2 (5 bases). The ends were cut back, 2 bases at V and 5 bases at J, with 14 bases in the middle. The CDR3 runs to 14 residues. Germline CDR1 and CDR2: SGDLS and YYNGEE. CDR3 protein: CASSVGVEGNEQYF. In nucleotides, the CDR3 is TGTGCCAGCAGCGTTGGCGTAGAGGGCAACGAGCAGTACTTC.

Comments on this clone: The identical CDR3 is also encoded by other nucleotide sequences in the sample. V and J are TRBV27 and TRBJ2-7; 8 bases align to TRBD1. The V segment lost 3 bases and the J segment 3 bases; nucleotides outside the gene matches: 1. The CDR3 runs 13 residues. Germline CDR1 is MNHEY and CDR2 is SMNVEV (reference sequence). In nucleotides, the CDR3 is TGTGCCAGCAGTTTGGGACAGGACTACGAGCAGTACTTC. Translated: CASSLGQDYEQYF.

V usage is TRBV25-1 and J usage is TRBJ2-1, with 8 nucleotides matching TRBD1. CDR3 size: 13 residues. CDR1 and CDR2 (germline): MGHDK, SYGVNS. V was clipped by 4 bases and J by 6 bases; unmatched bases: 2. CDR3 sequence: CASSVQGANEQFF. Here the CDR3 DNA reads TGTGCCAGCAGTGTTCAGGGGGCCAATGAGCAGTTCTTC.

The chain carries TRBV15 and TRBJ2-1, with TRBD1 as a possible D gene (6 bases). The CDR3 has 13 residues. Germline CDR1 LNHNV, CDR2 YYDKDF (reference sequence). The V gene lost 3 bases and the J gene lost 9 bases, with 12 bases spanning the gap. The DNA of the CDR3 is TGTGCCACCAGCAGTCCCCTAGGGGGTGAGCAGTTCTTC. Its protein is CATSSPLGGEQFF.

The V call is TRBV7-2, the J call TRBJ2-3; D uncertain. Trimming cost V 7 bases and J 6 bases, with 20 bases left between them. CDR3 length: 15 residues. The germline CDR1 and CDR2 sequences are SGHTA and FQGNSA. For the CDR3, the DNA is TGTGCCAGCACAGCTGGGCTAGTTCTGTCTGATACGCAGTATTTT. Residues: CASTAGLVLSDTQYF. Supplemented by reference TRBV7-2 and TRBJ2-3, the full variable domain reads GAGVSQSPSNKVTEKGKDVELRCDPISGHTALYWYRQSLGQGLEFLIYFQGNSAPDKSGLPSDRFSAERTGGSVSTLTIQRTQQEDSAVYLCASTAGLVLSDTQYFGPGTRLTVL.